Listed below are T cell receptor beta chains from one sample, sequenced in a study of blood T cell repertoires in COVID-19. Profiling relied on immunoSEQ multiplex PCR, and the TCRdb table lists in-frame clones only, not all of them. Of some 300,000 clones in the sample, around 90% were seen once. Material: peripheral blood. The receptors were sampled from a woman aged 50 to 60 with COVID-19, enrolled during active disease. Each CDR3 is given with its conserved first and last residue. The D gene is left open where the match is weak. Clone size appears in some rows only: once, few, many, or a class for an expanded clone.

v_call	clone_size	j_call	d_call	cdr3_aa	cdr3_nt
TRBV3-1/TRBV3-2	-	TRBJ2-7	TRBD2	CASSQALAGTGQYF	TGTGCCAGCAGCCAAGCCCTAGCGGGAACGGGGCAGTACTTC
TRBV7-2	once	TRBJ2-1	TRBD2	CASSPRTSGRDNEQFF	TGTGCCAGCAGCCCAAGGACTAGCGGGAGAGACAATGAGCAGTTCTTC
TRBV18	-	TRBJ2-3	TRBD2	CASSLTGTKSTDTQYF	TGTGCCAGCTCACTGACTGGGACTAAGAGCACAGATACGCAGTATTTT
TRBV24-1	-	TRBJ2-1	TRBD2	CATSDLASGRARSYNEQFF	TGTGCCACCAGTGATTTGGCTAGCGGGAGGGCCAGGTCCTACAATGAGCAGTTCTTC
TRBV12-3/TRBV12-4	few	TRBJ1-1	-	CASRLDTNTEAFF	TGTGCCAGCAGACTAGACACGAACACTGAAGCTTTCTTT
TRBV19	-	TRBJ1-2	-	CASRGAGAWNYGYTF	TGTGCCAGTAGAGGGGCAGGGGCCTGGAACTATGGCTACACCTTC
TRBV18	few	TRBJ1-6	-	CASSPRMTPEGTLHF	TGTGCCAGCTCACCACGAATGACGCCGGAGGGCACCCTCCACTTT
TRBV19	-	TRBJ2-3	-	CASSLTPGGDTQYF	TGTGCCAGTAGTCTTACCCCAGGGGGGGATACGCAGTATTTT
TRBV3-1/TRBV3-2	-	TRBJ1-4	-	CASSRRGDEKLFF	TGTGCCAGCAGCCGCCGGGGGGACGAAAAACTGTTTTTT
TRBV5-6	-	TRBJ1-1	TRBD1	CASSKQGVNTEAFF	TGTGCCAGCAGCAAACAGGGGGTGAACACTGAAGCTTTCTTT
TRBV30	once	TRBJ1-1	TRBD1	CALNPGQGVSLLAFF	TGTGCCCTCAATCCGGGACAGGGGGTCTCTCTCCTAGCTTTCTTT
TRBV6-5	once	TRBJ2-5	-	CASSYVSDQETQYF	TGTGCCAGCAGTTACGTGTCAGATCAAGAGACCCAGTACTTC
TRBV19	-	TRBJ1-5	-	CASSIAVRPSNQPQHF	TGTGCCAGTAGTATAGCTGTCAGGCCTAGCAATCAGCCCCAGCATTTT
TRBV30	-	TRBJ1-4	-	CAWSAGKTNEKLFF	TGTGCCTGGAGTGCAGGGAAAACTAATGAAAAACTGTTTTTT
TRBV27	few	TRBJ1-5	-	CASRMYSNQPQHF	TGTGCCAGCAGAATGTATAGCAATCAGCCCCAGCATTTT
TRBV29-1	-	TRBJ2-1	-	CSGYRDWQGEQFF	TGCAGCGGGTACCGGGACTGGCAGGGTGAGCAGTTCTTC
TRBV7-3	-	TRBJ2-7	TRBD2	CASSLSGGRQYEQYF	TGTGCCAGCAGCTTATCAGGCGGGAGGCAGTACGAGCAGTACTTC
TRBV2	-	TRBJ2-2	TRBD2	CASSDFGRALDTGELFF	TGTGCCAGCAGTGATTTCGGGAGGGCCTTGGACACCGGGGAGCTGTTTTTT
TRBV2	once	TRBJ2-7	-	CASNTGRGEQYF	TGTGCCAGCAATACAGGGAGAGGCGAGCAGTACTTC